Sequencing of this TCR beta chain was carried out in a study of blood T cell repertoires in COVID-19. V was trimmed by 1 base and J by 7 bases, leaving 14 bases between them. The CDR3 is 14 residues long. Per the germline V gene, CDR1 is SEHNR and CDR2 is FQNEAQ (reference sequence). Methods used by the authors: Amplified reference gene primers provided the basis for estimating nucleated cell counts. This table comes from immunoSEQ multiplex PCR, and its TCRdb copy is limited to in-frame clones, with some not included. The V and J calls and the clone size are those of that table, but D and trimming were determined from the DNA. The repertoire includes roughly 40,000 clones, 79% of them detected once, and about a quarter sits in the top ten. The count of this clone is one.

J is TRBJ2-7 and V is TRBV7-9; the D is unclear. The sample consisted of peripheral blood. This sequence originates from a man in his 70s with acute or convalescent COVID-19. The CDR3 DNA is TGTGCCAGCAGCTTAGGGGCAGGATCAGAGGAGCAGTACTTC. Protein sequence: CASSLGAGSEEQYF.